This T cell receptor (beta chain) appears in the sequencing data of a study of long-term antiretroviral therapy in people with HIV (dated by TCRdb to 2021 to 2024). Some background on the complete study: The earliest samples were collected approximately a decade before the 2015 WHO recommendation for immediate ART, a period when ART was typically delayed until CD4 counts fell. From fewer than 35 adults with confirmed HIV infection, the cohort provided some 200 cryopreserved PBMC samples, gathered serially across a mean of about six years (range 1-12). Eleven of the 30 participants with HIV were female. No cross-contamination during QIAcube processing turned up in test extractions that ran a monoclonal T-cell line alongside 33 polyclonal samples. This retrospective serial study examined whether starting ART and sustained HIV suppression were associated with changes in the composition and diversity of the TRB repertoire in peripheral blood.

Inclusion was restricted to participants for whom at least one PBMC sample before ART initiation and at least two post-ART samples were available. All participants with HIV were treated in the United States of America. Before DNA extraction, cryopreserved samples containing 1-10 million PBMC were thawed and washed. At the time of the earliest PBMC sample for each participant with HIV, ages ranged from roughly 20 to 60 years. PBMC samples from each participant spanned 1-4 timepoints before ART initiation and 2-8 timepoints after ART initiation, with a median of 7 samples. For every participant, serial HIV viral load, CD4+ T-cell count, ART history and demographic data were obtained. Genomic DNA was extracted from unsorted PBMC with a Qiagen kit on a QIAcube, processed in batches of 12 samples. On this clone itself: The target of this receptor is not known. The record has no base qualities; no much larger clone is one base away.

Sequencing of the TRB variable region was done with the immunoSEQ hsTCRB v3.0 assay at survey level resolution. The target sequencing depth for TRB was about 35,000-50,000 T-cell genomes per sample. TRB libraries were pooled and sequenced on an Illumina MiSeq using a v3 150-cycle kit. In the paper's pipeline: Analysis of repertoires was carried out in R inside a reproducible Nextflow workflow spanning QC, data transformation and analysis. Custom analyses were implemented in LymphoSeq2, an R package for AIRR-Seq data exploration. Several samples that yielded fewer than 5000 total TRB sequences were excluded, so that under 200 HIV repertoires were analyzed. Among the approximately 190 retained HIV repertoires, approximately 57 were collected before ART initiation and approximately 130 were collected after ART initiation. Repertoires were downsampled to 5000 TRB nucleotide sequences, with summary statistics averaged over 100 downsampling iterations. Only TRB sequences with CDR3 regions of at least seven amino acids were retained for analysis. Diversity was measured with a Shannon entropy-derived clonality score and the Gini coefficient. In repertoire networks, the top 5000 CDR3 amino acid sequences were linked whenever an edit distance of one separated two sequences. For TRB CDR3 amino acid sequences, antigen specificity groups and MHC restriction were predicted with GLIPH2. To flag known CMV, EBV, HIV or tissue antigen associations, CDR3 amino acid sequences were matched against VDJdb and McPAS-TCR. Pre-ART, post-ART and control groups were compared with Wilcoxon signed-rank tests and Holm-Bonferroni correction. TCRdb's version of the immuneACCESS table is confined to in-frame rearrangements and falls short of the full clone set. An unresolved V gene accounts for under half of the shortfall where checked; the remainder is of unknown origin. V, J and clone size are taken as reported in that table, and D and trimming were inferred from the DNA itself. The sample has approximately 39,000 clones on record, 65% to 90% of them singletons. The ten most abundant clones make up around 5% of the sample.

Broader findings and caveats from the paper: Expanded TRB clones identified before ART initiation dominated the repertoire across all time points, though the dominance fluctuated and decreased in many PLHIV after ART. The samples span the years 2004 to 2017, and the ART regimens used at that time may not be as effective as current regimens. Starting ART was linked to a significant rise in TRB diversity, yet even after long-term ART the diversity remained significantly lower than in transplant donor controls. Because PBMC availability was limited, only the TCR beta chain was sequenced, with no alpha chain pairing. Inferences about post-ART repertoire changes were limited because no data were available on ART adherence, viral resistance or therapy changes. Because cell numbers in pre-ART samples were limited, unsorted PBMC were profiled instead of sorted CD4+ and CD8+ T cells. CDR3 length ranges in HIV repertoires were narrower than in controls, and network structure suggested an antigen-experienced repertoire with only a slight naive shift after ART.

Via the germline V gene, CDR1 is LGHNA and CDR2 YSLEER. Reading from cysteine to phenylalanine, the CDR3 counts 15 amino acids. Only the CDR3 DNA stays, 45 bases, in frame from base 1. After removal of 4 bases from V and 1 base from J, the junction retains 6 bases not matched to a gene. The source was unsorted PBMCs, collected 1.5 years after starting antiretroviral therapy. The source is a man between 18 and 29 years old with HIV. The chain uses TRBV4-3 and TRBJ2-7; the central 8 bases match TRBD1. The CDR3 has the sequence CASSRGQATSYEQYF. The DNA sequence is given as TGCGCCAGCAGCCGGGGACAGGCGACTTCCTACGAGCAGTACTTC.